The 25 T cell receptor beta chains given below trace back to one sample, sequenced in a study of shared clonotypes between healthy human individuals. As defined, naive CD8 cells were CD45RO-negative and positively selected for CCR7, with terminally differentiated effector memory CD45RA+ cells excluded. TCRdb's copy holds only in-frame clones and misses some; the assay was immunoSEQ multiplex PCR. The table shows 1.5 million to 2.5 million clones, with 85% to 95% occurring only once. The source material was naive CD8+ T cells sorted from blood. The receptors shown here come from a man aged 18-30 years in good health.

This chain joins TRBV28 and TRBJ2-3, with 9 bases aligning to TRBD2. Germline V gene sequence: CDR1 MDHEN, CDR2 SYDVKM. With 4 bases clipped from V and 2 bases from J, the junction kept 7 bases outside the gene matches. The CDR3 consists of 16 residues. The CDR3 DNA reads as TGTGCCAGCAGTTCGACGCTAGCGGGGAACACAGATACGCAGTATTTT. This codes for CASSSTLAGNTDTQYF.

In its sample, this clone was seen once. V usage is TRBV4-3 and J usage is TRBJ1-1, with D uncertain. The V gene lost 0 bases and the J gene lost 8 bases, with 10 bases spanning the gap. Germline CDR1 and CDR2: LGHNA and YSLEER. CDR3 length: 13 amino acids. The CDR3 here is CASSQDLEREAFF. The CDR3 coding sequence is TGCGCCAGCAGCCAAGATCTGGAGAGGGAAGCTTTCTTT.

This rearrangement joins TRBV2 to TRBJ2-7; TRBD1 agrees at 7 bases. The CDR3 covers 14 residues. The junction had 9 bases not matched to a gene; V was cut back by 4 bases and J by 6 bases. Germline-derived CDR1 and CDR2 are SNHLY and FYNNEI. CDR3 amino acids: CASSASDRATEQYF. The CDR3 nucleotides are TGTGCCAGCAGTGCTTCCGACAGGGCGACCGAGCAGTACTTC.

Here the CDR3 DNA reads TGTGCCAGCAGTCGGGGGGCTCACTCCTACGAGCAGTACTTC. Translating gives CASSRGAHSYEQYF. The chain is built from TRBV9 and TRBJ2-7, with a tentative D call TRBD2 (7 bases). CDR3 length: 14 amino acids. From germline, CDR1 is SGDLS and CDR2 YYNGEE. V dropped 5 bases and J dropped 0 bases, with 12 bases sitting between them.

V usage is TRBV11-2 and J usage is TRBJ2-3; TRBD2 matches at 8 bases. Germline values: CDR1 SGHAT, CDR2 FQNNGV. The J segment lost 3 bases and the V segment lost 5 bases, leaving 10 bases of the junction unmatched. This CDR3 has 16 residues. The chain's CDR3 is CASSRGSGDRTDTQYF. CDR3 bases: TGTGCCAGCAGCCGAGGTAGCGGGGATAGGACAGATACGCAGTATTTT.

V gene TRBV4-3 combines with J gene TRBJ2-1, with D unclear. The CDR3 contains 18 residues. The germline V and J ends were trimmed by 0 bases and 2 bases, with 17 bases remaining between them. Germline V gene data show CDR1 as LGHNA and CDR2 as YSLEER. In DNA, the CDR3 is TGCGCCAGCAGCCAAGAATTTTTGTTTGGCGGAGCCTACAATGAGCAGTTCTTC. It specifies CASSQEFLFGGAYNEQFF.

The genes are TRBV11-2 and TRBJ2-5; TRBD1 agrees at 9 bases. Per germline, CDR1 SGHAT and CDR2 FQNNGV. Losses at the gene ends were 5 bases for V and 4 bases for J; bases not matched to a gene: 2. The CDR3 runs to 13 residues. The CDR3 DNA reads as TGTGCCAGCAGCGGGACAGGGCTAGAGACCCAGTACTTC. Its protein product is CASSGTGLETQYF.

This clone was recorded once. V and J are TRBV4-1 and TRBJ1-6; D perhaps matches TRBD1 (6 bases). V dropped 1 base and J dropped 11 bases, with 18 bases sitting between them. The V gene's germline CDR1 is MGHRA and CDR2 YSYEKL. This CDR3 is 16 amino acids long. Written as DNA, the CDR3 is TGCGCCAGCAGCCAAGTAGGGGGTCGGGGAGGCCCACCCCTCCACTTT. Residues: CASSQVGGRGGPPLHF.

V gene TRBV7-9 combines with J gene TRBJ2-7; the D gene is possibly TRBD2 (5 bases). The CDR3 has 15 amino acids. Germline V lookup: CDR1 SEHNR, CDR2 FQNEAQ (reference sequence). V lost 1 base, J lost 6 bases, and 16 bases lay in between. DNA of the CDR3: TGTGCCAGCAGCTTAGAATGGTCGTCGGGGTCCGAGCAGTACTTC. This encodes CASSLEWSSGSEQYF.

In this sample, this clone turned up once. V usage is TRBV6-6 and J usage is TRBJ1-5; possibly TRBD1 for D (6 bases). The V and J ends lost 0 bases and 6 bases respectively, with 9 bases between them. The CDR3 sequence is 14 residues long. Germline lookup yields CDR1 MNHNY and CDR2 SVGAGI (reference sequence). The CDR3 is CASSYSGGAQPQHF. CDR3 sequence (DNA): TGTGCCAGCAGTTACTCCGGGGGGGCTCAGCCCCAGCATTTT.

This chain uses TRBV13 with TRBJ2-5; no clear D gene. The CDR3 has 14 amino acids. Germline V CDR1 and CDR2: PRHDT, FYEKMQ (reference sequence). Trimming removed 0 bases from V and 5 bases from J, with 10 bases in between. As DNA, the CDR3 is TGTGCCAGCAGCTTAGGCCCCCGAGACGAGACCCAGTACTTC. This gives the protein CASSLGPRDETQYF.

Of note for this clone: Other DNA sequences of this sample code for an identical CDR3. V and J are TRBV30 and TRBJ2-7; 7 bases fit TRBD1. The CDR3 consists of 14 residues. CDR1 and CDR2 from the germline V gene are GTSNPN and SVGIG (reference sequence). Unmatched junction bases numbered 5, after V lost 1 base and J lost 2 bases. This chain's CDR3 is CAWSGGGSPYEQYF. Here the CDR3 DNA reads TGTGCCTGGAGTGGAGGGGGCAGCCCCTACGAGCAGTACTTC.

The rearrangement uses TRBV29-1 and TRBJ1-2; 7 bases are a match to TRBD1. V lost 4 bases to trimming and J lost 4 bases; unmatched junction nucleotides: 9. The CDR3 length is 14 residues. The germline CDR1 and CDR2 sequences are SQVTM and ANQGSEA. The CDR3: CSVAGQESSYGYTF. CDR3 DNA sequence: TGCAGCGTTGCCGGACAGGAGAGCTCCTATGGCTACACCTTC.

The V gene is TRBV7-9, the J gene TRBJ1-2; no clear D. CDR1 and CDR2 (germline): SEHNR, FQNEAQ (reference sequence). The CDR3 runs to 17 residues. V gave up 0 bases and J gave up 4 bases, with 18 bases separating them. CDR3 nucleotides: TGTGCCAGCAGCTTAGCGGGAGCGACCGGTTTTAGCTATGGCTACACCTTC. This gives the protein CASSLAGATGFSYGYTF.

This chain joins TRBV6-1 and TRBJ1-4; maybe TRBD1 (6 bases). Looked up from germline, CDR1 is MNHNS and CDR2 is SASEGT. Deletions cut 1 base from V and 8 bases from J, with 17 bases between. The CDR3 runs to 16 residues. The CDR3 protein is CASSEESRMGGEKLFF. CDR3 bases: TGTGCCAGCAGTGAAGAGAGCCGTATGGGGGGCGAAAAACTGTTTTTT.

This rearrangement joins TRBV9 to TRBJ1-2; no reliable D call. This CDR3 is built from 16 residues. V was shortened by 0 bases and J by 7 bases, with 19 bases between the two germline ends. Germline CDR1 and CDR2: SGDLS and YYNGEE. The CDR3 loop is CASSVAGYSEYSGYTF. The CDR3 region has the DNA TGTGCCAGCAGCGTAGCCGGGTATTCGGAGTATAGTGGCTACACCTTC.

This clone was detected only a few times. The rearrangement uses TRBV5-6 and TRBJ1-2; 7 bases map to TRBD1. V lost 0 bases and J lost 6; bases outside the gene matches: 2. Looked up from germline, CDR1 is SGHDT and CDR2 is YYEEEE. The CDR3 extends over 13 amino acids. CDR3 amino acids: CASSLDRGHGYTF. The CDR3 DNA follows: TGTGCCAGCAGCTTGGACAGGGGACATGGCTACACCTTC.

The chain recombines TRBV7-9 with TRBJ1-5; possible D gene TRBD1, 6 bases. The V end was cut by 5 bases, the J end by 1 base, with 12 bases between. Germline V gene sequence: CDR1 SEHNR, CDR2 FQNEAQ (reference sequence). This CDR3 has 15 amino acids. The CDR3 is CASSATGSSNQPQHF. The CDR3 nucleotides read TGTGCCAGCAGCGCAACAGGGTCGAGCAATCAGCCCCAGCATTTT.

The V gene is TRBV19, the J gene TRBJ2-7, with a possible D match to TRBD1 (6 bases). The CDR3 is made up of 18 amino acids. CDR1 and CDR2 from the germline V gene are LNHDA and SQIVND (reference sequence). V was pared by 0 bases and J by 0 bases, with 18 bases between. This chain's CDR3 is CASSIDGDIRLSSYEQYF. The CDR3 coding sequence is TGTGCCAGTAGTATAGATGGGGACATCCGCTTGAGCTCCTACGAGCAGTACTTC.

The chain couples TRBV5-6 to TRBJ1-4, with 7 bases aligning to TRBD1. V lost 0 bases to trimming and J lost 5 bases; unmatched junction nucleotides: 7. This CDR3 is 16 amino acids long. CDR1 is SGHDT, CDR2 YYEEEE, per germline. The CDR3 loop is CASSLGGTEPNEKLFF. In DNA form, the CDR3 reads TGTGCCAGCAGCTTGGGGGGGACAGAACCCAATGAAAAACTGTTTTTT.

This clone was counted once. J is TRBJ2-1 and V is TRBV27; 10 nucleotides match TRBD2. Per germline, CDR1 MNHEY and CDR2 SMNVEV (reference sequence). V lost 5 bases, J lost 3 bases, and 16 bases stayed unmatched. The CDR3 is 19 residues long. CDR3 coding DNA: TGTGCCAGCAGTCACACAGGGGGTGATCTAGCGGGAGTCTACAATGAGCAGTTCTTC. Its translation is CASSHTGGDLAGVYNEQFF.

The chain couples TRBV13 to TRBJ2-1; possibly TRBD2 for D (5 bases). V was pared by 1 base and J by 9 bases, with 10 bases between. CDR3 length equals 13 residues. Germline lookup yields CDR1 PRHDT and CDR2 FYEKMQ (reference sequence). This chain's CDR3 is CASSLADSVEQFF. Here the CDR3 DNA reads TGTGCCAGCAGCTTAGCGGATAGCGTTGAGCAGTTCTTC.

The count of this clone is one. The rearrangement uses TRBV7-4 and TRBJ1-2; tentatively, D is TRBD1 (6 bases). V was cut by 8 bases and J by 0 bases, with 19 bases left in between. Germline lookup yields CDR1 SGHVT and CDR2 SQSDAQ. The CDR3 covers 16 residues. The CDR3 DNA reads as TGTGCCAGCTGGGGGCCAGGGTTAACAGCTAACTATGGCTACACCTTC. It encodes CASWGPGLTANYGYTF. The full variable domain, its missing parts supplied by reference TRBV7-4 and TRBJ1-2, is GAGVSQSPRYKVAKRGRDVALRCDSISGHVTLYWYRQTLGQGSEVLTYSQSDAQRDKSGRPSGRFSAERPERSVSTLKIQRTEQGDSAVYLCASWGPGLTANYGYTFGSGTRLTVV.

J is TRBJ2-7 and V is TRBV5-1, with a weak D call TRBD2 (6 bases). In germline, CDR1 is SGHRS, CDR2 YFSETQ. The CDR3 spans 14 residues. Trimming took 0 bases from V and 5 from J, leaving 12 bases between them. CDR3 nucleotide sequence: TGCGCCAGCAGCTTGGACCACCCGGGAGACGAGCAGTACTTC. Translating gives CASSLDHPGDEQYF.

V gene TRBV30 combines with J gene TRBJ2-5; D may be TRBD1 or TRBD2 (5 bases each). Trimming shortened V by 3 bases and J by 5 bases, and 16 bases separated the two germline ends. CDR1 and CDR2 from the germline V gene are GTSNPN and SVGIG (reference sequence). This CDR3 comprises 14 residues. The CDR3 DNA reads TGTGCCTGGAGCCGAACTAGGGGCGGCGAGACCCAGTACTTC. This encodes CAWSRTRGGETQYF.